A selection of T cell receptor beta chains follows, all from one sample in a study of blood T cell repertoires in COVID-19. Repertoires were generated with immunoSEQ multiplex PCR, while TCRdb's copy carries only in-frame clones and drops some. The repertoire holds some 130,000 clones, with around 89% as singletons. Sample: peripheral blood. The source of these receptors is a man between 60 and 75 years old with COVID-19, enrolled during active disease. Both conserved end residues are part of each CDR3. A D gene is named only where the DNA matches it firmly. Rows may omit the clone size; those that give it use once, few, many or a size class.

NA TRBJ1-5 TRBV19 NA TGTGCCAGTAGTATATCCGGTTTCAATCAGCCCCAGCATTTT CASSISGFNQPQHF
NA TRBJ1-2 TRBV30 NA TGTGCCTGGAGTCTCCTTCGGACACAAGCTAACTATGGCTACACCTTC CAWSLLRTQANYGYTF
NA TRBJ2-3 TRBV7-8 TRBD2 TGTGCCAGCAGCCCCCAGGCTAGCGGGGGGGCCGGGGCAGATACGCAGTATTTT CASSPQASGGAGADTQYF
once TRBJ2-7 TRBV27 TRBD2 TGTGCCAGCGGTAATGGACTAGCGGGGCCCGAGCAGTACTTC CASGNGLAGPEQYF
NA TRBJ2-3 TRBV27 NA TGTGCCAGCAGCCGCCGTGGAGGGGACACAGATACGCAGTATTTT CASSRRGGDTDTQYF
NA TRBJ2-3 TRBV6-2/TRBV6-3 TRBD1 TGTGCCAGCAGTGGGTGGGACAGAGCCACAGATACGCAGTATTTT CASSGWDRATDTQYF
few TRBJ1-5 TRBV13 NA TGTGCCAGCAGCTTATTAGTGTGCGTACAGATGGGTCAGCCCCAGCATTTT CASSLLVCVQMGQPQHF
NA TRBJ1-1 TRBV5-1 NA TGCGCCAGCAGCTTGGCTCGCAGGGCCGCTGAAGCTTTCTTT CASSLARRAAEAFF
NA TRBJ1-2 TRBV9 NA TGTGCCAGCAGCGCCAGCAGGGCAGATTTTAACTATGGCTACACCTTC CASSASRADFNYGYTF
NA TRBJ2-7 TRBV5-1 NA TGCGCCAGCAGCCCGGACAACTCCTACGAGCAGTACTTC CASSPDNSYEQYF
few TRBJ2-2 TRBV11-2 NA TGTGCCAGCAGCTTAGTCTACAACACCGGGGAGCTGTTTTTT CASSLVYNTGELFF
NA TRBJ1-2 TRBV6-5 TRBD1 TGTGCCAGCAGTTACCAAGGGGGCGTGAGGCTAGGAGGCTACACCTTC CASSYQGGVRLGGYTF